This T cell receptor (beta chain) was documented in a study of shared clonotypes between healthy human individuals. Sequencing was performed on unsorted PBMC DNA using ten immunoSEQ deep assay plates. Profiling relied on immunoSEQ multiplex PCR, and the TCRdb table lists in-frame clones only, not all of them. The table shows hundreds of thousands of clones, with around 79% occurring only once. Details on this clone: The same CDR3 is also encoded by other DNA sequences in this sample.

Germline V gene sequence: CDR1 MDHEN, CDR2 SYDVKM. The CDR3 covers 15 residues. The V segment lost 2 bases and the J segment 4 bases; nucleotides outside the gene matches: 5. The sample comprised PBMCs. This sequence joins TRBV28 and TRBJ2-7, with 10 bases matching TRBD1. This receptor was identified in a woman between 40 and 50 years old in good health. Some clones in this sample may be carry-over from other donors' samples. CDR3 DNA sequence: TGTGCCAGCAGTTTAAGACCGGGACAGGGGTACGAGCAGTACTTC. The encoded protein is CASSLRPGQGYEQYF.